These T cell receptor beta chains were read from a single sample in a study of T cell changes during pregnancy in multiple sclerosis. TCRdb keeps only in-frame clones here, not all; method: immunoSEQ multiplex PCR. The top ten clones hold about 0.53% of a sample with about 38,000 clones, around 90% of them seen once. The starting material was CD4+ T cells from peripheral blood mononuclear cells, obtained before pregnancy. These receptors came from a female donor with multiple sclerosis, enrolled in a pregnancy study. Each CDR3 is given without its conserved first and last residue. Clone size appears in some rows only: once, few, many, or a class for an expanded clone.

abundance | j_gene | v_gene | CDR3aa
- | TRBJ1-4 | TRBV19 | ASSTDRPNEKLF
- | TRBJ1-4 | TRBV11-2 | ASSLGRVWEKLF
- | TRBJ1-1 | TRBV11-2 | ASSLVVVRSLNTEAF
- | TRBJ2-5 | TRBV29-1 | SVATSGGEETQY
- | TRBJ1-5 | TRBV28 | ASTVREAQPQH
once | TRBJ2-7 | TRBV6-5 | ASRPPGTRTYEQY
- | TRBJ1-2 | TRBV4-1 | ASSQAPPYRGRSYGYT
once | TRBJ2-2 | TRBV5-6 | ASSFGQGTVNTGELF
- | TRBJ2-5 | TRBV7-2 | ASSFAGGQETQY
- | TRBJ2-3 | TRBV10-3 | AISSGLAGTDTQY
- | TRBJ1-4 | TRBV11-1 | ASSLQGASNEKLF
- | TRBJ1-2 | TRBV5-4 | ASSPTGDIYGYT
- | TRBJ1-2 | TRBV9 | ASSVAPTPGQGTYGYT
- | TRBJ1-1 | TRBV11-3 | ASSFTANTEAF
- | TRBJ2-1 | TRBV7-2 | ASSSLSYNEQF
- | TRBJ2-5 | TRBV10-3 | AIRARVGGAQETQY
- | TRBJ2-1 | TRBV6-1 | ASSERGRAGDNEQF
- | TRBJ1-2 | TRBV18 | ASSPQGGPNYGYT
- | TRBJ1-1 | TRBV5-4 | ASSLARGDREAF
- | TRBJ2-3 | TRBV6-9 | ASFGQPYTDTQY
- | TRBJ1-2 | TRBV11-2 | ASSLQGAADYGYT
- | TRBJ1-2 | TRBV19 | ASSTSKGTGGIGYT
once | TRBJ1-2 | TRBV5-6 | ASSFRGGYGYT
- | TRBJ1-1 | TRBV7-6 | ASSFQPGYTEAF
- | TRBJ2-3 | TRBV6-6 | ASSSSGTDTQY